These T cell receptor beta chains were read from a single sample in a study of control samples from healthy donors and cancer patients. This table comes from immunoSEQ multiplex PCR, and its TCRdb copy is limited to in-frame clones, with some not included. This sample carries about 220,000 clones, roughly 94% of them seen once, and the ten largest clones take about 1.6%. Sequenced material: blood. The source is a man in his forties or fifties in good health. Each CDR3 is given with its conserved first and last residue. The D gene is left open where the match is weak. Clone sizes are given selectively: once, few, many, or a class where the clone is expanded.

d_gene	j_gene	v_gene	abundance	len	CDR3aa	CDR3nt
NA	TRBJ2-5	TRBV5-1	NA	14	CASSLTQGGETQYF	TGCGCCAGCAGCTTGACCCAGGGCGGAGAGACCCAGTACTTC
TRBD1	TRBJ1-6	TRBV6-1	NA	20	CASSERSLGVRGQNISPLHF	TGTGCCAGCAGTGAAAGGTCCCTGGGGGTGAGGGGACAGAACATTTCACCCCTCCACTTT
NA	TRBJ2-5	TRBV6-5	NA	14	CASSYWRDGETQYF	TGTGCCAGCAGTTACTGGAGGGACGGAGAGACCCAGTACTTC
NA	TRBJ1-5	TRBV5-1	NA	15	CASSFEGAGNQPQHF	TGCGCCAGCAGCTTCGAAGGGGCTGGCAATCAGCCCCAGCATTTT
NA	TRBJ1-2	TRBV18	NA	16	CASSPVPRTGLYGYTF	TGTGCCAGCTCGCCCGTCCCCAGGACTGGGCTTTATGGCTACACCTTC
TRBD1	TRBJ1-5	TRBV6-5	NA	14	CASSWGQGRQPQHF	TGTGCCAGCAGTTGGGGACAGGGGAGGCAGCCCCAGCATTTT
NA	TRBJ1-1	TRBV4-1	NA	15	CASSQEWPKNTEAFF	TGCGCCAGCAGCCAAGAATGGCCCAAGAACACTGAAGCTTTCTTT
NA	TRBJ1-6	TRBV19	NA	15	CASSVLHRGNSPLHF	TGTGCCAGTAGTGTCTTACACCGCGGGAATTCACCCCTCCACTTT
NA	TRBJ1-4	TRBV19	NA	14	CASSIGLRGEKLFF	TGTGCCAGTAGTATAGGCCTTCGGGGTGAAAAACTGTTTTTT
NA	TRBJ1-1	TRBV30	NA	12	CAWKDTASEAFF	TGTGCCTGGAAAGACACCGCCTCTGAAGCTTTCTTT
NA	TRBJ1-2	TRBV3-1/TRBV3-2	NA	15	CASSPRTLLRDGYTF	TGTGCCAGCAGCCCCAGGACATTGCTAAGGGATGGCTACACCTTC
TRBD1	TRBJ2-4	TRBV2	NA	15	CASSYTGGGGNIQYF	TGTGCCAGCAGTTACACAGGGGGCGGTGGAAACATTCAGTACTTC
TRBD1	TRBJ1-1	TRBV14	NA	16	CASSQVGQGRYTEAFF	TGTGCCAGCAGCCAAGTAGGACAGGGAAGATACACTGAAGCTTTCTTT
NA	TRBJ1-2	TRBV12-3/TRBV12-4	NA	13	CASSLLGGGGYTF	TGTGCCAGCAGTTTATTGGGGGGTGGGGGCTACACCTTC
TRBD1	TRBJ1-2	TRBV2	NA	15	CASTPDRGANYGYTF	TGTGCCAGCACCCCGGACAGGGGCGCTAACTATGGCTACACCTTC
TRBD1	TRBJ1-1	TRBV24-1	NA	15	CATRHRGLWYTEAFF	TGTGCCACCCGACACAGGGGCCTATGGTACACTGAAGCTTTCTTT
NA	TRBJ2-7	TRBV11-2	NA	14	CASSFPGSTEEQYF	TGTGCCAGCAGCTTTCCGGGTTCCACCGAGGAGCAGTACTTC
TRBD1	TRBJ2-7	TRBV7-8	NA	13	CASSWDSAYEQYF	TGTGCCAGCAGCTGGGACAGTGCCTACGAGCAGTACTTC
NA	TRBJ1-1	TRBV5-1	NA	13	CASSLEDLTEAFF	TGCGCCAGCAGCTTGGAGGATTTGACTGAAGCTTTCTTT
NA	TRBJ1-2	TRBV12-3/TRBV12-4	NA	13	CASSYTGNYGYTF	TGTGCCAGCAGCTACACAGGGAATTATGGCTACACCTTC
NA	TRBJ1-1	TRBV18	NA	11	CASSLQAEAFF	TGTGCCAGCTCTCTACAGGCTGAAGCTTTCTTT
NA	TRBJ2-7	TRBV27	NA	14	CASSFLGGVYEQYF	TGTGCCAGCAGTTTTTTGGGGGGCGTATACGAGCAGTACTTC
NA	TRBJ1-1	TRBV11-2	once	11	CASSLKTEAFF	TGTGCCAGCAGCTTAAAGACTGAAGCTTTCTTT
NA	TRBJ1-5	TRBV19	NA	13	CASSSLKEQPQHF	TGTGCCAGTAGTAGCTTAAAGGAGCAGCCCCAGCATTTT
NA	TRBJ1-1	TRBV9	NA	15	CASSVDTVLGTEAFF	TGTGCCAGCAGCGTAGATACAGTCTTGGGCACTGAAGCTTTCTTT
NA	TRBJ1-2	TRBV4-1	NA	15	CASSQIGTLNYGYTF	TGCGCCAGCAGCCAAATCGGGACACTTAACTATGGCTACACCTTC
TRBD2	TRBJ2-7	TRBV15	NA	14	CATGRTGGSGEQYF	TGTGCCACCGGCCGCACGGGGGGGTCGGGGGAGCAGTACTTC
NA	TRBJ1-2	TRBV6-6	once	14	CASSYGALEGGYTF	TGTGCCAGCAGTTACGGCGCTCTGGAGGGTGGCTACACCTTC
NA	TRBJ1-2	TRBV5-1	NA	15	CASSLGSHGADGCTF	TGCGCCAGCAGCTTGGGATCCCACGGGGCTGACGGCTGCACCTTC
TRBD1	TRBJ1-1	TRBV4-1	NA	14	CASRVDGGTVEAFF	TGCGCCAGCAGGGTAGATGGGGGGACAGTTGAAGCTTTCTTT
TRBD1	TRBJ1-1	TRBV27	NA	17	CASSLWTGIGSNTEAFF	TGTGCCAGCAGTTTATGGACAGGGATCGGGTCGAACACTGAAGCTTTCTTT
NA	TRBJ1-5	TRBV5-1	once	14	CASSLTGDNQPQHF	TGCGCCAGCAGCTTGACGGGGGACAATCAGCCCCAGCATTTT
TRBD1	TRBJ2-7	TRBV7-9	NA	17	CASSLAMQDRAITEQYF	TGTGCCAGCAGCTTAGCTATGCAGGACAGGGCTATTACTGAGCAGTACTTC
NA	TRBJ1-3	TRBV28	NA	15	CASSRTPRVGNTIYF	TGTGCCAGCAGTCGTACCCCCAGGGTAGGAAACACCATATATTTT
NA	TRBJ1-2	TRBV9	NA	14	CASSVGENRAGYTF	TGTGCCAGCAGCGTAGGGGAGAACAGGGCTGGCTACACCTTC
NA	TRBJ1-3	TRBV12-3/TRBV12-4	NA	12	CASSLTGNTIYF	TGTGCCAGCAGTCTCACTGGAAACACCATATATTTT
TRBD2	TRBJ2-3	TRBV24-1	NA	15	CATSVEAGNTDTQYF	TGTGCCACCAGTGTGGAAGCGGGGAACACAGATACGCAGTATTTT
NA	TRBJ2-4	TRBV3-1/TRBV3-2	NA	15	CASSARTVAKNIQYF	TGTGCCAGCAGCGCACGGACAGTAGCCAAAAACATTCAGTACTTC
NA	TRBJ2-7	TRBV30	NA	13	CAWSGDNSYEQYF	TGTGCCTGGAGTGGAGACAACTCCTACGAGCAGTACTTC
NA	TRBJ1-3	TRBV5-1	once	14	CASSSQGSGNTIYF	TGCGCCAGCAGCTCACAGGGCTCTGGAAACACCATATATTTT
TRBD1	TRBJ1-6	TRBV6-2/TRBV6-3	NA	18	CASSSGTGGNIVRSPLHF	TGTGCCAGCAGTTCCGGGACAGGGGGTAATATCGTTCGGTCACCCCTCCACTTT
TRBD2	TRBJ2-3	TRBV5-3	NA	15	CARSTLAGGTDTQYF	TGTGCCAGAAGCACACTAGCGGGGGGGACAGATACGCAGTATTTT
TRBD1	TRBJ1-5	TRBV3-1/TRBV3-2	NA	16	CASSQDSGTGNQPQHF	TGTGCCAGCAGCCAAGATTCCGGGACAGGGAACCAGCCCCAGCATTTT
TRBD1	TRBJ1-5	TRBV2	NA	15	CASSESGGSNQPQHF	TGTGCCAGCAGTGAATCAGGGGGAAGCAATCAGCCCCAGCATTTT
NA	TRBJ2-5	TRBV12-3/TRBV12-4	NA	13	CASSSSGEETQYF	TGTGCCAGCAGTTCATCGGGGGAAGAGACCCAGTACTTC
NA	TRBJ1-1	TRBV19	NA	15	CASSIGRDLNTEAFF	TGTGCCAGTAGTATAGGAAGGGACTTGAACACTGAAGCTTTCTTT
TRBD1	TRBJ2-3	TRBV5-1	once	14	CASSKGQATDTQYF	TGCGCCAGCAGCAAGGGACAGGCGACAGATACGCAGTATTTT
TRBD2	TRBJ2-7	TRBV5-1	NA	16	CASSLDPPGLAREQYF	TGCGCCAGCAGCTTGGACCCCCCGGGACTAGCCCGGGAGCAGTACTTC
NA	TRBJ1-6	TRBV10-3	NA	12	CAISENNSPLHF	TGTGCCATCAGTGAGAATAATTCACCCCTCCACTTT
NA	TRBJ2-7	TRBV6-5	NA	15	CASRADGVPSYEQYF	TGTGCCAGCAGGGCCGACGGGGTTCCCTCCTACGAGCAGTACTTC
NA	TRBJ2-5	TRBV24-1	few	13	CATSEHNQETQYF	TGTGCCACCAGTGAGCACAACCAAGAGACCCAGTACTTC